The entry below describes one TCR beta chain. Antigen specificity is unknown. In germline, CDR1 is MNHEY, CDR2 SVGAGI. The CDR3 is made up of 12 amino acids. The junction had 9 bases not matched to a gene; V was cut back by 6 bases and J by 11 bases. This record comes from a study of cytomegalovirus exposure and HLA in healthy donors. Study background: Earlier, 95 million to 120 million unique TCR beta sequences were recovered from roughly 170 million T cells by an analysis.

Vbeta (60) and Jbeta (13) primers were used in the PCR. The method was immunoSEQ multiplex PCR; TCRdb's version includes in-frame clones alone and lacks a portion of them. This table has about 150,000 clones, 65% to 80% appearing once. Study results and caveats: Productive rates of about 90% or about 30% were seen for most TCR beta V segments in an earlier analysis. From TCR beta sequences, most subjects' HLA-A and HLA-B alleles were reportedly predicted accurately.

This sequence originates from a woman in her thirties or forties in good health and CMV-seronegative. The chain couples TRBV6-5 to TRBJ1-1; TRBD1 matches at 7 bases. Sequenced: PBMCs. The CDR3 region is CASRTGVRVAFF. The CDR3 DNA reads as TGTGCCAGCAGAACAGGGGTAAGGGTGGCTTTCTTT.